This entry features one T cell receptor (beta chain) sequence. These data belong to a study of control samples from healthy donors and cancer patients. The assay was immunoSEQ multiplex PCR, and TCRdb's table has in-frame clones only and misses some. There are about 110,000 clones in the sample; 83% occur only once, and over 10% lies in the top ten. With 4 bases clipped from V and 10 bases from J, the junction kept 9 bases outside the gene matches. The germline V gene encodes CDR1 KGHDR and CDR2 SFDVKD. The CDR3 contains 17 residues. The chain recombines TRBV24-1 with TRBJ2-1; 16 nucleotides agree with TRBD2. What was sequenced was blood. This receptor was obtained from a woman aged 45-65 years in good health. The CDR3 is CATSDPGTSGRADEQFF. The CDR3 DNA is TGTGCCACCAGTGACCCCGGGACTAGCGGGAGGGCCGACGAGCAGTTCTTC.